The sequence of this TCR beta chain was determined in a study of identical twins' blood T cells. Likely shared infections and vaccines: all three twin pairs were reared together. Each TCR cDNA library carried sample-specific barcodes on both ends. TCRdb fed the 5' RACE reads into MiXCR, producing one record per CDR3 protein. The sample shows a few hundred thousand distinct CDR3 sequences, under 30% of them seen only once. This clonotype occurred many times. The CDR3 consists of 13 residues. Per germline, CDR1 MNHEY and CDR2 SVGAGI. Trimming left V 1 base short and J 5 bases short, with 8 bases between.

Sequencing was performed on PBMCs. The V and J genes are TRBV6-5 and TRBJ1-1; possibly TRBD1 for D (5 bases). This receptor was obtained from a woman aged 18 to 50 in good health. The CDR3 sequence is CASSYWRGTEAFF. The DNA for the CDR3 is TGTGCCAGCAGTTACTGGCGGGGGACTGAAGCTTTCTTT.